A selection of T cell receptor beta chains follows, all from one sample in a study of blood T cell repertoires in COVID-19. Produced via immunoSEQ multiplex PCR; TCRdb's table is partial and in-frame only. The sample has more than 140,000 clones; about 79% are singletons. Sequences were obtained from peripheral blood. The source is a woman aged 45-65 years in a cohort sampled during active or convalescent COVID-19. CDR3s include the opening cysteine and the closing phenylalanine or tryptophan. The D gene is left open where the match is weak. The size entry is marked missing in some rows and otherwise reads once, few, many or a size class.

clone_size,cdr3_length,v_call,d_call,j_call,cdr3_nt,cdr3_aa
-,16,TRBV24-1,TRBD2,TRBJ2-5,TGTGCCACCAGTGATTTGGGTCGGGGGGGGCTTGAGACCCAGTACTTC,CATSDLGRGGLETQYF
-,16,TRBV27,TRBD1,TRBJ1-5,TGTGCCAGCAGTCCGCCCCCGACAGGGGGGAATCAGCCCCAGCATTTT,CASSPPPTGGNQPQHF
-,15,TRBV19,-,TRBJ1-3,TGTGCCAGTAGTAAGGAAAGGGGTACTGGAAACACCATATATTTT,CASSKERGTGNTIYF
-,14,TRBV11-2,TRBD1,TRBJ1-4,TGTGCCAGCAGCCTCGGACAGGGACGTGAAAAACTGTTTTTT,CASSLGQGREKLFF
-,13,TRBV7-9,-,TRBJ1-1,TGTGCCAGCAGCCCGAGACAGGACACTGAAGCTTTCTTT,CASSPRQDTEAFF
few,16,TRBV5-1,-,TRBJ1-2,TGCGCCAGCAGCTTGGCGGCAGGGTTGACAGACTATGGCTACACCTTC,CASSLAAGLTDYGYTF
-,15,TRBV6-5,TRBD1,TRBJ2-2,TGTGCCAGCAGAGTACGAGGACAGGGGACCGGGGAGCTGTTTTTT,CASRVRGQGTGELFF
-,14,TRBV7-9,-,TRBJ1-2,TGTGCCAGCAGCTTAGGGGAGCTCCTTAATGGCTACACCTTC,CASSLGELLNGYTF
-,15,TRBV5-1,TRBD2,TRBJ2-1,TGCGCCAGCAGCCTTAGCGGGGGGGCCGTTGATGAGCAGTTCTTC,CASSLSGGAVDEQFF
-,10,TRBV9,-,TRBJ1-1,TGTGCCAGCAGCCTCCCACTGGCTTTCTTT,CASSLPLAFF
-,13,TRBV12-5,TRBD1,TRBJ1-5,TGTGCTAGTGGGGCCAGGGGGAATCAGCCCCAGCATTTT,CASGARGNQPQHF
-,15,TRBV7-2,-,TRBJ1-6,TGTGCCAGCAGCAACACGGCCGGGGAGTATTCACCCCTCCACTTT,CASSNTAGEYSPLHF
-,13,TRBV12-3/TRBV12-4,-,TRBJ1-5,TGTGCCAGCAGTTTACTCTTCGATCAGCCCCAGCATTTT,CASSLLFDQPQHF
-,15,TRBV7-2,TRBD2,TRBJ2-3,TGTGCCAGCAGCCCCCCCGGGGGGAACCGGGATACGCAGTATTTT,CASSPPGGNRDTQYF
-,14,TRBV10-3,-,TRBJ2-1,TGTGCCATCAGTGAGCGAGACACTTACAATGAGCAGTTCTTC,CAISERDTYNEQFF
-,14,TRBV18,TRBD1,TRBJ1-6,TGTGCCAGCTCACCGGGACAGGGGGATTCACCCCTCCACTTT,CASSPGQGDSPLHF
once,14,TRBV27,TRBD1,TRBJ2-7,TGTGCCAGCAGGCCTGGGACAGCGACCTACGAGCAGTACTTC,CASRPGTATYEQYF
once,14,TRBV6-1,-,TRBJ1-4,TGTGCCAGCAGTGAAAGGTTGGGACTGGTAGAACTGTTTTTT,CASSERLGLVELFF
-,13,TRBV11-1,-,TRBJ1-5,TGTGCCAGCAGCTTATCCGGGAATCAGCCCCAGCATTTT,CASSLSGNQPQHF
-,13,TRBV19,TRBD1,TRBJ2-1,TGTGCCAGTGGACAGGGGACAGGGAGTGAGCAGTTCTTC,CASGQGTGSEQFF
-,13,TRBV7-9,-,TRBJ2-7,TGTGCCAGCAGCTTAAGAGGGTCGGTCGAGCAGTACTTC,CASSLRGSVEQYF
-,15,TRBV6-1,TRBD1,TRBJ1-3,TGTGCCAGCAGTGACACAGACAGGGCGGGAAACACCATATATTTT,CASSDTDRAGNTIYF
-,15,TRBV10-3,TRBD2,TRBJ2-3,TGTGCCATCAGTGGGATAGAGACTAGCCTAGATACGCAGTATTTT,CAISGIETSLDTQYF
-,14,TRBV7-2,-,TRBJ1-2,TGTGCCAGCAGCTTAGACCAGGGTCCGAAGGGCTACACCTTC,CASSLDQGPKGYTF
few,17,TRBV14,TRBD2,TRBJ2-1,TGTGCCAGCAGCCATGTACTAGCGGGGGGGATTAGTGATGAGCAGTTCTTC,CASSHVLAGGISDEQFF
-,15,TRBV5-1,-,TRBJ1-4,TGCGCCAGCAGCTTATCAGGACAGTCTAATGAAAAACTGTTTTTT,CASSLSGQSNEKLFF
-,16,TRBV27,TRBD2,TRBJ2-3,TGTGCCAGCAGTTCTAGCGGGGGGGACTTCACAGATACGCAGTATTTT,CASSSSGGDFTDTQYF
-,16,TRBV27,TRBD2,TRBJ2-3,TGTGCCAGCAGTCCTAGCGGGGGGGCAGGCACAGATACGCAGTATTTT,CASSPSGGAGTDTQYF
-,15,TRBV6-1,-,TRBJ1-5,TGTGCCAGCAGTGAAAGGGTCGGAGGGGATCAGCCCCAGCATTTT,CASSERVGGDQPQHF
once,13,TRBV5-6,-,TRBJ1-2,TGTGCCAGCAGCTTGGAGGGGGTCTATGGCTACACCTTC,CASSLEGVYGYTF
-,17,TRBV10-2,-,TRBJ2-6,TGCGCCAGCAGTGACCCCAGGACAGACACTGGGGCCAACGTCCTGACTTTC,CASSDPRTDTGANVLTF
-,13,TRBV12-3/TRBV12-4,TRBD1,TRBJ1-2,TGTGCCAGCAGCGACAGGGGGGACTATGGCTACACCTTC,CASSDRGDYGYTF
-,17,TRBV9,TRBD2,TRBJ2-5,TGTGCCAGCAGCGTAGGAGTTGCTGCGGGGGGCCAAGAGACCCAGTACTTC,CASSVGVAAGGQETQYF
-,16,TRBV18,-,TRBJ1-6,TGTGCCAGCTCACCGAACCCGCTCACAAATAATTCACCCCTCCACTTT,CASSPNPLTNNSPLHF
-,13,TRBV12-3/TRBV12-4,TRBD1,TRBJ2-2,TGTGCCAGCAGCGGACAGGGGGCCGGGGAGCTGTTTTTT,CASSGQGAGELFF
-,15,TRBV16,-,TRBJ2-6,TGTGCCAGCAGCCAATTCCAGTCTGGGGCCAACGTCCTGACTTTC,CASSQFQSGANVLTF
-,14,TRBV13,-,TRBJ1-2,TGTGCCAGCAGCTTAGGACGGGTAAACTATGGCTACACCTTC,CASSLGRVNYGYTF
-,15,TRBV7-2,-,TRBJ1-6,TGTGCCAGCAGCATGGGACTGCCGGCAAATTCACCCCTCCACTTT,CASSMGLPANSPLHF
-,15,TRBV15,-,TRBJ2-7,TGTGCCACCAGCAGCTCGAGGGAGGAAGCCTACGAGCAGTACTTC,CATSSSREEAYEQYF
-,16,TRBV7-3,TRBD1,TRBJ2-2,TGTGCCAGCAGCTTAATGGTGGCAGGGGGCACCGGGGAGCTGTTTTTT,CASSLMVAGGTGELFF
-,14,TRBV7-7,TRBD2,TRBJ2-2,TGTGCTAGCAGCTCCCGCGGGGGATCCGGGGAGCTGTTTTTT,CASSSRGGSGELFF
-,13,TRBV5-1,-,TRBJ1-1,TGCGCCAGCAGCTGGACATACAACACTGAAGCTTTCTTT,CASSWTYNTEAFF
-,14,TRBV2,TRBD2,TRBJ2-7,TGTGCCAGCAGACGGGGGGAAAGCTCCTACGAGCAGTACTTC,CASRRGESSYEQYF
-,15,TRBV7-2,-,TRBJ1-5,TGTGCCAGCAGCTTAGTGAGGGATCGGGGTCAGCCCCAGCATTTT,CASSLVRDRGQPQHF
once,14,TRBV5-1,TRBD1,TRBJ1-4,TGCGCCAGCAGCTGGACAGGGGTGGATGAAAAACTGTTTTTT,CASSWTGVDEKLFF
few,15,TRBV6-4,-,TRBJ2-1,TGTGCCAGCAGTGAGTCGGGGGGCAATTCGCCAGAGCAGTTCTTC,CASSESGGNSPEQFF
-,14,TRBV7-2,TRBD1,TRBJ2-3,TGTGCCAGCAGCCTGAGGGGGCGGCGCGCATTAGGGTATTTT,CASSLRGRRALGYF
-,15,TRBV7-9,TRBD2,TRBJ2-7,TGTGCCAGCAGCTTGGGGGAGGGACTAGCGCGCGAGCAGTACTTC,CASSLGEGLAREQYF
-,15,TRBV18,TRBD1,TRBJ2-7,TGTGCCAGCTCATCAACCAGGGACAGCACCTACGAGCAGTACTTC,CASSSTRDSTYEQYF
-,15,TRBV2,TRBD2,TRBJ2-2,TGTGCCAGCAGTTATGCGGGGGGACGGACCGGGGAGCTGTTTTTT,CASSYAGGRTGELFF
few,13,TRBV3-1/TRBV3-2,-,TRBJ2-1,TGTGCCAGCGTAGGACTACTCTACAATGAGCAGTTCTTC,CASVGLLYNEQFF
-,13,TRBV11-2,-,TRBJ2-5,TGTGCCAGCAACTACGACCAGCAAGAGACCCAGTACTTC,CASNYDQQETQYF
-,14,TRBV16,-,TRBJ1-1,TGTGCCAGCCTCAGTAACAGTTTTGTCACTGAAGCTTTCTTT,CASLSNSFVTEAFF
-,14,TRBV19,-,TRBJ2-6,TGTGCCAGTAGTATCCTCTCTGGGGCCAACGTCCTGACTTTC,CASSILSGANVLTF
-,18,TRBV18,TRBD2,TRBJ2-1,TGTGCCAGCTCACCGGTCCCTAGCGGGGGGAATTTCTACAATGAGCAGTTCTTC,CASSPVPSGGNFYNEQFF
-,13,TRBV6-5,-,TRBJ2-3,TGTGCCAGCAGCCAGGGAAACACAGATACGCAGTATTTT,CASSQGNTDTQYF
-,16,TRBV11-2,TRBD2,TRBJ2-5,TGTGCCAGCAGCTCGATGGGACTAGCGGGCCAAGAGACCCAGTACTTC,CASSSMGLAGQETQYF
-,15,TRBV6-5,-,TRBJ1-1,TGTGCCAGCAGGAGAACAGCTGGCTTAGGCACTGAAGCTTTCTTT,CASRRTAGLGTEAFF
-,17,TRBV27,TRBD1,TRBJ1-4,TGTGCCAGCAGTTCCTCCCGGGACAGGGAGGGACTGGAAAAACTGTTTTTT,CASSSSRDREGLEKLFF